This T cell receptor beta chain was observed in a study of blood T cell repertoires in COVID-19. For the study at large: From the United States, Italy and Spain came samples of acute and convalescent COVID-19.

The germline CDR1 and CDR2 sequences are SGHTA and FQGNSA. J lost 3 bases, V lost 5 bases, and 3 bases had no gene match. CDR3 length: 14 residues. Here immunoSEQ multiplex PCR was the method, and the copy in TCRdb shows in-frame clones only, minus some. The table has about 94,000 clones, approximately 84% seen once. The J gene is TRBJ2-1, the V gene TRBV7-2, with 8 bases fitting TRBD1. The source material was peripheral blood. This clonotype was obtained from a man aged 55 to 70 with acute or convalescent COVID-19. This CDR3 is CASSATGGYNEQFF. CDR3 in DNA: TGTGCCAGCAGCGCTACAGGGGGCTACAATGAGCAGTTCTTC.